The present TCR beta chain was sequenced within a study of cytomegalovirus exposure and HLA in healthy donors. The study ran its PCR with 60 Vbeta and 13 Jbeta primers. TCRdb's table, derived via immunoSEQ multiplex PCR, lists solely in-frame clones and lacks some. Seen here are about 130,000 clones, roughly 84% observed once, and the top ten hold 1% to 1.5%. In germline, CDR1 is SEHNR, CDR2 FQNEAQ (reference sequence). CDR3 length: 17 amino acids. J lost 5 bases, V lost 4 bases, and 14 bases had no gene match. The rearrangement uses TRBV7-9 and TRBJ2-5, with TRBD2 matching over 9 bases. The material sequenced was PBMCs. The receptor was derived from a girl between 2 and 10 years old in good health and CMV-seronegative. This CDR3 reads CASSSTRLAVPRETQYF. As DNA, the CDR3 is TGTGCCAGCAGCTCGACAAGACTAGCGGTCCCAAGGGAGACCCAGTACTTC.